These 7 T cell receptor beta chains share one sample of origin, sequenced in a study of blood T cell repertoires in COVID-19. Sequenced by immunoSEQ multiplex PCR; TCRdb stores in-frame clones only, minus some. The table lists hundreds of thousands of clones, approximately 78% of them singletons. Sequencing used peripheral blood. The receptors were gathered from a woman in her sixties or seventies with active or convalescent COVID-19.

This sequence joins TRBV9 and TRBJ1-3, with 8 bases lining up with TRBD1. V was pared by 0 bases and J by 0 bases, with 5 bases of the junction left unmatched. The V gene's germline CDR1 is SGDLS and CDR2 YYNGEE. The CDR3 contains 17 residues. The CDR3 coding sequence is TGTGCCAGCAGCGTAGGGACAGGGCCCAACTCTGGAAACACCATATATTTT. Translating gives CASSVGTGPNSGNTIYF.

The rearrangement links TRBV2 to TRBJ2-3; no reliable D call. Trimming removed 5 bases from V and 6 bases from J, with 12 bases in between. CDR3 length: 13 amino acids. From germline, CDR1 is SNHLY and CDR2 FYNNEI. The CDR3 spells CASSYRPEDTQYF. CDR3 nucleotides: TGTGCCAGCAGTTACCGACCGGAGGATACGCAGTATTTT.

This rearrangement joins TRBV5-3 to TRBJ1-2, with 8 nucleotides matching TRBD1. TRBV5-3 is sorted into the ORF group, with uncertain function. The CDR3 is 16 residues long. V shed 0 bases and J 4 bases; nucleotides not matched to a gene: 8. The CDR3 loop is CARSLARGDRSYGYTF. The DNA of the CDR3 is TGTGCCAGAAGCTTGGCCCGGGGGGACAGGAGCTATGGCTACACCTTC.

For the CDR3, the DNA is TGCGCCAGCAGCCCCCAGGGGCGGGAGGAGACCCAGTACTTC. Residues: CASSPQGREETQYF. J is TRBJ2-5 and V is TRBV4-1; maybe TRBD2 (7 bases). Per germline, CDR1 MGHRA and CDR2 YSYEKL. CDR3 size: 14 residues. The V end lost 4 bases, the J end lost 5 bases, and 14 bases lay between the germline ends.

The chain links TRBV19 to TRBJ2-2; perhaps TRBD1 as D (6 bases). Trimming cost V 3 bases and J 7 bases, with 12 bases left between them. The CDR3 loop spans 14 amino acids. The germline V gene encodes CDR1 LNHDA and CDR2 SQIVND (reference sequence). CDR3 residues: CASSITGLGGELFF. In nucleotides, the CDR3 is TGTGCCAGTAGTATTACAGGGTTAGGCGGGGAGCTGTTTTTT.

The genes are TRBV6-5 and TRBJ2-2, with a possible D match to TRBD1 (6 bases). The germline gives CDR1 MNHEY, CDR2 SVGAGI. Deletions cut 6 bases from V and 7 bases from J, with 18 bases between. CDR3 size: 15 residues. DNA of the CDR3: TGTGCCAGCAGGGGCCGGGACACCAAGTACGGGGAGCTGTTTTTT. Translated, it gives CASRGRDTKYGELFF.

The rearrangement joins TRBV6-6 to TRBJ2-7; 11 nucleotides match TRBD1. The length of the CDR3 is 14 residues. The germline CDR1 and CDR2 sequences are MNHNY and SVGAGI (reference sequence). The ends lost 8 bases at V and 3 bases at J; junction bases unmatched: 6. Written as DNA, the CDR3 is TGTGCCAGCTCTCCGGGACAGGGGGTCTACGAGCAGTACTTC. The encoded protein is CASSPGQGVYEQYF.